This T cell receptor beta chain comes out of a study of T-cell reconstitution after alpha-beta-depleted transplantation in children. Study outcomes and limitations: Surviving recipient T cells and thymic progenitors underlay high day-60 TCRbeta diversity in some patients.

The TCRbeta library was prepared with unique molecular identifiers. TCRdb processed the PCR reads anew with MiXCR; each CDR3 protein has one entry. Among almost 500,000 distinct CDR3 sequences listed, over 9.5% were seen once. As for this clonotype: The antigen remains undetermined.

Germline CDR1 is SNHLY and CDR2 is FYNNEI. With 6 bases clipped from V and 4 bases from J, the junction kept 9 bases outside the gene matches. This CDR3 has 15 residues. Source: PBMCs, taken before TCRalphabeta/CD19-depleted stem cell transplant. The chain links TRBV2 to TRBJ2-5; 9 bases fit TRBD1. This clonotype was sampled from a child aged 2 to 10 with inherited bone marrow failure, due to receive a stem cell transplant. CDR3 residues: CASSETGTGLETQYF. CDR3 DNA: TGTGCCAGCAGCGAGACCGGGACAGGGCTAGAGACCCAGTACTTC.